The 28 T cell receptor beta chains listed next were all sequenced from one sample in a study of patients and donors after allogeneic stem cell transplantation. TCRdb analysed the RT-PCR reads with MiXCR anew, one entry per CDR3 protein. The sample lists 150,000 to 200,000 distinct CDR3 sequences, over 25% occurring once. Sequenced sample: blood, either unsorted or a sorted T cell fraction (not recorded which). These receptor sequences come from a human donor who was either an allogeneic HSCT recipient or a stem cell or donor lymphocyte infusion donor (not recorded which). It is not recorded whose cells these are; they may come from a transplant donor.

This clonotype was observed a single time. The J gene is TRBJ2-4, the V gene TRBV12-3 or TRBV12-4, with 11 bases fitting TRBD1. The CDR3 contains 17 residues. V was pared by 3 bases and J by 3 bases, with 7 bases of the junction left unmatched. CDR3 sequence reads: CASSFGTGGRVKNIQYF. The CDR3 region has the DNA TGTGCCAGCAGTTTCGGGACAGGGGGAAGGGTCAAAAACATTCAGTACTTC.

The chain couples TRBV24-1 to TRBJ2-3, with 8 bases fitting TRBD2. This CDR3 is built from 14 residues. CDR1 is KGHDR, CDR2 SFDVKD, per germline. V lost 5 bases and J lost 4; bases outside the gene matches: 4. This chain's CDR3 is CATSGSGSSDTQYF. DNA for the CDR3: TGTGCCACCAGTGGAAGCGGGAGTTCAGATACGCAGTATTTT.

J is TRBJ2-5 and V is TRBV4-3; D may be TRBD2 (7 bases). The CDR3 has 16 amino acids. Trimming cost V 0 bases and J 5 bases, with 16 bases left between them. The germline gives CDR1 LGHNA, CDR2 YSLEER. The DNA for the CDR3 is TGCGCCAGCAGCCAAGATCTCCCTTCGGGGGGCGAGACCCAGTACTTC. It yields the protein CASSQDLPSGGETQYF.

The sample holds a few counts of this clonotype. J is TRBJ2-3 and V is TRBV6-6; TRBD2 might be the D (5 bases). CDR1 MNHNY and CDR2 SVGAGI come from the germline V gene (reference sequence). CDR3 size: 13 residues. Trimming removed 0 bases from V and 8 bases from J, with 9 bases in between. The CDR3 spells CASSYSGDGTQYF. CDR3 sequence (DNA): TGTGCCAGCAGTTACTCCGGGGATGGTACGCAGTATTTT.

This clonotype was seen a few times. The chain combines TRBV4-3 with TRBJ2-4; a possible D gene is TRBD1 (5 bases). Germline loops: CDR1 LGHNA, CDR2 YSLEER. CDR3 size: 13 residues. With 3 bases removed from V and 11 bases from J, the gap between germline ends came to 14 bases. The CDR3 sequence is CASSQAQGVLQYF. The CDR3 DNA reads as TGCGCCAGCAGCCAGGCCCAGGGCGTACTTCAGTACTTC.

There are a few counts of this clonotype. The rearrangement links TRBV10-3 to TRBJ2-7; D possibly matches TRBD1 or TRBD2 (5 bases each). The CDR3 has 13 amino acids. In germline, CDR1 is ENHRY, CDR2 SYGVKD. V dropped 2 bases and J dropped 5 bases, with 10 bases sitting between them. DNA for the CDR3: TGTGCCATCAGTGAGAATCAGGGAGACGAGCAGTACTTC. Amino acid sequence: CAISENQGDEQYF.

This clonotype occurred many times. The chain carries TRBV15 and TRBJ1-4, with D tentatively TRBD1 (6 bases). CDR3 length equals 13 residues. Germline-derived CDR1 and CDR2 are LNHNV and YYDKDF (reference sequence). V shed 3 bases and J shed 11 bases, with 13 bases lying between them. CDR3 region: CATSSDDRQKLFF. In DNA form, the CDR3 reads TGTGCCACCAGCAGTGACGACAGGCAGAAACTGTTTTTT.

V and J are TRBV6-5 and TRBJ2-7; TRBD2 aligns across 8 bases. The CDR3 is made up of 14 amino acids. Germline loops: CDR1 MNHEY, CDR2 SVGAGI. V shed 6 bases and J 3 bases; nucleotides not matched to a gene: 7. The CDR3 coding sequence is TGTGCCAGCAGGACCCTCAGCGGGAGCTACGAGCAGTACTTC. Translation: CASRTLSGSYEQYF.

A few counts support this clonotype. In DNA, the CDR3 is TGTGCCAGCAGTTTAGGGCCAGCGGGAGTTCACGAGCAGTACTTC. It codes for CASSLGPAGVHEQYF. The chain is built from TRBV12-3 or TRBV12-4 and TRBJ2-7, with 8 bases that match TRBD2. This CDR3 has 15 residues. V lost 1 base to trimming and J lost 5 bases; unmatched junction nucleotides: 7.

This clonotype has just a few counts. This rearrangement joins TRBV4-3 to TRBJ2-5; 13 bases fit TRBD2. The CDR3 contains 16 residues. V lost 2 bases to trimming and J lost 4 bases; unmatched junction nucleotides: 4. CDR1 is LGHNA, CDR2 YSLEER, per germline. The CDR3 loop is CASSQTSGRDPETQYF. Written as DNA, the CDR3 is TGCGCCAGCAGCCAAACTAGCGGGAGGGATCCAGAGACCCAGTACTTC.

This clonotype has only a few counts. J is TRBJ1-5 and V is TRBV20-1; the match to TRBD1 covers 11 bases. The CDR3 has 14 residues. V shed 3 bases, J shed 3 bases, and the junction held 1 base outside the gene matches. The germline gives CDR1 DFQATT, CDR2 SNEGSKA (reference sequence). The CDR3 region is CSARGQGVNQPQHF. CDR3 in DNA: TGCAGTGCTAGGGGACAGGGGGTCAATCAGCCCCAGCATTTT.

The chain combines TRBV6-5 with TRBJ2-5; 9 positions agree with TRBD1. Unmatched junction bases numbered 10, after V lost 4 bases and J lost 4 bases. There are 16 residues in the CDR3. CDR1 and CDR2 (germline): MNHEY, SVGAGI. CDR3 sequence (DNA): TGTGCCAGCAGTTCCCTACAGGGGGCTCGACGAGAGACCCAGTACTTC. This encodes CASSSLQGARRETQYF.

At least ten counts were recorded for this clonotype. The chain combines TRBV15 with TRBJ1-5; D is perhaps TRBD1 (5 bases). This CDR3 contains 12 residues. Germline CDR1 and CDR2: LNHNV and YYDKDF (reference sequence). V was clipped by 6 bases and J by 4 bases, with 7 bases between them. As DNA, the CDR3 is TGTGCCACCAGGCAGGGAAATCAGCCCCAGCATTTT. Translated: CATRQGNQPQHF. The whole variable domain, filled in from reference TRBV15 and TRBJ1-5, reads DAMVIQNPRYQVTQFGKPVTLSCSQTLNHNVMYWYQQKSSQAPKLLFHYYDKDFNNEADTPDNFQSRRPNTSFCFLDIRSPGLGDTAMYLCATRQGNQPQHFGDGTRLSIL.

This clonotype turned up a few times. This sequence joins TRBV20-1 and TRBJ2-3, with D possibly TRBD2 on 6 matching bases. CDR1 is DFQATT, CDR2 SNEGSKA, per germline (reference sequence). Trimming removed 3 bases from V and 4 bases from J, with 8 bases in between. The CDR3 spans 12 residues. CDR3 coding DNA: TGCAGTGCTAGTCGGGAGCCAGATACGCAGTATTTT. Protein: CSASREPDTQYF.

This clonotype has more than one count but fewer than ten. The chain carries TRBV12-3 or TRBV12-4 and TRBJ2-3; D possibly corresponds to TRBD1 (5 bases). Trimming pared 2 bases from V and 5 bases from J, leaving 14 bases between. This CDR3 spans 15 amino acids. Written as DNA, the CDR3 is TGTGCCAGCAGTTTAACTCAGGGCCCCCAAGATACGCAGTATTTT. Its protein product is CASSLTQGPQDTQYF.

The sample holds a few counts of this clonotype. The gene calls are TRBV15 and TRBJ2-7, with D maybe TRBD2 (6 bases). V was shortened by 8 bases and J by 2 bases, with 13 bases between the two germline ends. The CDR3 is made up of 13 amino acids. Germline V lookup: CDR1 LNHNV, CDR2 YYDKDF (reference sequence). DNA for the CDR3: TGTGCCACCGCGGGATCCCCTACCTACGAGCAGTACTTC. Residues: CATAGSPTYEQYF.

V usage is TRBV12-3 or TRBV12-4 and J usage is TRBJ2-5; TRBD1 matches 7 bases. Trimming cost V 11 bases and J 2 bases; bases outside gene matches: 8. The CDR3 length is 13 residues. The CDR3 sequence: CACLGRGQETQYF. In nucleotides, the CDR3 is TGTGCCTGCTTGGGCAGGGGGCAAGAGACCCAGTACTTC.

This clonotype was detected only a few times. The CDR3 region has the DNA TGCGCCAGCAGCCTACACAGGGGAACTGAAGCTTTCTTT. Translation: CASSLHRGTEAFF. V and J are TRBV4-3 and TRBJ1-1, with TRBD1 matching 7 bases. CDR1 and CDR2 from the germline V gene are LGHNA and YSLEER. V gave up 4 bases and J gave up 5 bases; unmatched junction bases: 4. The CDR3 runs to 13 residues.

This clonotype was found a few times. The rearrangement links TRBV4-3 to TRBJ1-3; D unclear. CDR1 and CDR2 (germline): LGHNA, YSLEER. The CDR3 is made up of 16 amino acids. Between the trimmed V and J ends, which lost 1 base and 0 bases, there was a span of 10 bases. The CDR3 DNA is TGCGCCAGCAGCCAAGGGACCAGTAGCTCTGGAAACACCATATATTTT. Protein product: CASSQGTSSSGNTIYF.

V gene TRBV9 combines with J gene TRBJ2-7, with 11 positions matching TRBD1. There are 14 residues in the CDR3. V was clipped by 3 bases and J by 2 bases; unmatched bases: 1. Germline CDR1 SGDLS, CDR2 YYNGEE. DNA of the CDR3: TGTGCCAGCAGCGCGGACAGGGGGCCCTACGAGCAGTACTTC. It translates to CASSADRGPYEQYF.

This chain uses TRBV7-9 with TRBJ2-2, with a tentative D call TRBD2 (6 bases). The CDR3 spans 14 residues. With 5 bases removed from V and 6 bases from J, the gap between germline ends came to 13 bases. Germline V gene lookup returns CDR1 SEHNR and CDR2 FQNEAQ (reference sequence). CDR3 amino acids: CASSARLVPGELFF. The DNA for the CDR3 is TGTGCCAGCAGCGCCCGACTAGTCCCCGGGGAGCTGTTTTTT.

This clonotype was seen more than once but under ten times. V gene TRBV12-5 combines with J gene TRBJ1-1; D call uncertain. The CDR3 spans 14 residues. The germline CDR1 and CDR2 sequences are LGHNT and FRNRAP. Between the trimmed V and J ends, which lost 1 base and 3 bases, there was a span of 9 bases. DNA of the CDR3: TGTGCTAGTGGTTTGGGAGGGTTGTACACTGAAGCTTTCTTT. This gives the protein CASGLGGLYTEAFF. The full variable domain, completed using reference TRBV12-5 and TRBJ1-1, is DARVTQTPRHKVTEMGQEVTMRCQPILGHNTVFWYRQTMMQGLELLAYFRNRAPLDDSGMPKDRFSAEMPDATLATLKIQPSEPRDSAVYFCASGLGGLYTEAFFGQGTRLTVV.

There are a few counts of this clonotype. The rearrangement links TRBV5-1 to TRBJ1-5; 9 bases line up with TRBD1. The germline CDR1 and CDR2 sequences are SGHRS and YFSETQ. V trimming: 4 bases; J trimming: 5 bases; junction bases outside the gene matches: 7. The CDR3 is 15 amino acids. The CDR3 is CASSPTGGGYQPQHF. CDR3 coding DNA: TGCGCCAGCAGCCCGACAGGGGGAGGCTATCAGCCCCAGCATTTT.

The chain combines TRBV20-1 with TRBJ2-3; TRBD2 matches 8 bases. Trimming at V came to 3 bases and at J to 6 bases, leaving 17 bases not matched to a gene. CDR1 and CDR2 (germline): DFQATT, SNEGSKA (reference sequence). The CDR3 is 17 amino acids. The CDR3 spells CSASPALGGRLRDTQYF. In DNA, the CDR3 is TGCAGTGCTAGTCCCGCCTTGGGCGGGAGGCTAAGGGATACGCAGTATTTT.

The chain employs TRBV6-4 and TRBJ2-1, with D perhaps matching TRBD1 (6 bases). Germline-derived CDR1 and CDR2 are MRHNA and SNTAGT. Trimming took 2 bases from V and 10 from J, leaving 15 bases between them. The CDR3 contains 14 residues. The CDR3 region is CASSDTGPNGEQFF. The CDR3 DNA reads TGTGCCAGCAGTGACACAGGGCCAAACGGGGAGCAGTTCTTC.

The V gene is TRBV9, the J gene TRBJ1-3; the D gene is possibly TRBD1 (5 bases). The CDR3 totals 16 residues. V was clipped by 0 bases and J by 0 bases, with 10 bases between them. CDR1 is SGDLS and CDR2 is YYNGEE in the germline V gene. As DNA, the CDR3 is TGTGCCAGCAGCGTAGCTCCAGGACACTCTGGAAACACCATATATTTT. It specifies CASSVAPGHSGNTIYF. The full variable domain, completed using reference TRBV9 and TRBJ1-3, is DSGVTQTPKHLITATGQRVTLRCSPRSGDLSVYWYQQSLDQGLQFLIQYYNGEERAKGNILERFSAQQFPDLHSELNLSSLELGDSALYFCASSVAPGHSGNTIYFGEGSWLTVV.

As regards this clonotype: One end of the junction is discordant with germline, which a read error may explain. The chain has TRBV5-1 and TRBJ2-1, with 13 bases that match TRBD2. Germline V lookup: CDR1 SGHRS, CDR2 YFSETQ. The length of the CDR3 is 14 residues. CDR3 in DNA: TGCGCCAGCAGCCCCGGGACTAGCGGGATCTCCCTCCTTTTC. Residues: CASSPGTSGISLLF.

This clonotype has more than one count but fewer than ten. The CDR3 is CASSQDLVRVGTTGELFF. The CDR3 DNA is TGCGCCAGCAGCCAAGATTTGGTTCGTGTCGGGACTACCGGGGAGCTGTTTTTT. The rearrangement links TRBV4-3 to TRBJ2-2; TRBD2 is a possible D gene (6 bases). The CDR3 is 18 residues long. V was clipped by 0 bases and J by 5 bases, with 19 bases between them. Germline V lookup: CDR1 LGHNA, CDR2 YSLEER.